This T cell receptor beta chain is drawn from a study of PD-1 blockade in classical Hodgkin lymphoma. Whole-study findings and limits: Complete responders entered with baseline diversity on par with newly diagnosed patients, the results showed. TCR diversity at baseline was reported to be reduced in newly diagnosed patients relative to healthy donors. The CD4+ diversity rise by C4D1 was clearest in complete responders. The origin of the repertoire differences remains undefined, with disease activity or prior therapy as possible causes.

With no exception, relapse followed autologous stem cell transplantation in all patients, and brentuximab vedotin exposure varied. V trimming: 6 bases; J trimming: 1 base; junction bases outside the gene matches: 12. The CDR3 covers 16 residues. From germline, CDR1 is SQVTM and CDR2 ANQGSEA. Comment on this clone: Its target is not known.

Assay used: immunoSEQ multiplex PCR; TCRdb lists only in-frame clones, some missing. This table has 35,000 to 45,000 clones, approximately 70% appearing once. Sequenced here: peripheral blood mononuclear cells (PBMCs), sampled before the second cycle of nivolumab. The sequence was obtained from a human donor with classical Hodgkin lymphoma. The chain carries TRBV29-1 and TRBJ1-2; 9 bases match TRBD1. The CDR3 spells CSVYGTGSRFNYGYTF. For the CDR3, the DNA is TGCAGCGTATATGGGACAGGGAGTAGATTTAACTATGGCTACACCTTC.